Following are 4 T cell receptor beta chains from one sample sequenced in a study of blood T cell repertoires in COVID-19. Generated by immunoSEQ multiplex PCR, the TCRdb table keeps only in-frame clones and is missing some. Of under 35,000 clones detected, about 88% appear once; the ten largest clones hold 13%. Source material: peripheral blood. The source of these receptors is a man between 65 and 79 years old with active COVID-19.

V usage is TRBV3-1 (or the pseudogene TRBV3-2) and J usage is TRBJ2-1; 8 bases align to TRBD2. J gave up 4 bases and V 4 bases, and 6 bases lay outside the gene matches. The CDR3 runs 15 residues. Germline V gene sequence: CDR1 LGHDT, CDR2 YNNKEL (reference sequence). CDR3 coding DNA: TGTGCCAGCAGCCCCCGGACTAGCAGATACAATGAGCAGTTCTTC. As protein: CASSPRTSRYNEQFF.

The chain employs TRBV7-6 and TRBJ1-3, with a tentative D call TRBD1 (5 bases). CDR3 length: 17 amino acids. Germline V CDR1 and CDR2: SGHVS, FNYEAQ. Trimming removed 3 bases from V and 2 bases from J, with 17 bases in between. CDR3 region: CASSLGQGSFAGNTIYF. CDR3 nucleotide sequence: TGTGCCAGCAGCTTGGGTCAGGGTTCCTTTGCTGGAAACACCATATATTTT.

The V call is TRBV20-1, the J call TRBJ2-7; the D gene is possibly TRBD1 (6 bases). The CDR3 has 13 amino acids. Germline V CDR1 and CDR2: DFQATT, SNEGSKA (reference sequence). Trimming took 3 bases from V and 1 from J, leaving 10 bases between them. CDR3 sequence reads: CSASRQASYEQYF. CDR3 nucleotides: TGCAGTGCTAGTCGACAGGCTTCCTACGAGCAGTACTTC.

The rearrangement uses TRBV6-1 and TRBJ1-6; a weak D match, TRBD1 (5 bases). CDR3 length: 16 amino acids. Trimming removed 3 bases from V and 0 bases from J, with 9 bases in between. Per the germline V gene, CDR1 is MNHNS and CDR2 is SASEGT. CDR3 coding DNA: TGTGCCAGCAGTGACAGGGCCTACTCCTATAATTCACCCCTCCACTTT. It specifies CASSDRAYSYNSPLHF.